This record covers a single T cell receptor (beta chain). Its specificity is unknown. This sample was taken from a study of vaccination and CD4 T cells after COVID-19. At the level of the study: The BNT162b2 or mRNA-1273 vaccine was given to participants in two doses.

Treatment here: roughly ten-day PBMC culture with coronavirus spike peptide pools or control peptides (ViraFEST assay). PBMCs, plated at two million per well, were grown in the presence of approximately 9.5 IU/ml IL-2 and 9 to 10 ug/ml peptide pools. The CDR3 runs to 14 residues. Germline V gives CDR1 MGHRA, CDR2 YSYEKL. V was clipped by 1 base and J by 1 base, with 7 bases between them. Sequencing of the DNA from cultured CD4+ T cells was carried out with the Oncomine TCR Beta short-read assay. TCRdb re-called the PCR reads through MiXCR, storing one row per CDR3 protein. There are approximately 17,000 distinct CDR3 sequences in the sample; 48% occur only once, and less than 5% lies in the top ten.

This clonotype was obtained from a human donor who had recovered from COVID-19. J is TRBJ1-1 and V is TRBV4-1; tentatively, D is TRBD1 (6 bases). This sample comprised CD4+ T cells from blood, cultured in vitro, obtained before SARS-CoV-2 vaccination. The CDR3 here is CASSQADRNTEAFF. CDR3 bases: TGCGCCAGCAGCCAAGCGGACAGGAACACTGAAGCTTTCTTT.